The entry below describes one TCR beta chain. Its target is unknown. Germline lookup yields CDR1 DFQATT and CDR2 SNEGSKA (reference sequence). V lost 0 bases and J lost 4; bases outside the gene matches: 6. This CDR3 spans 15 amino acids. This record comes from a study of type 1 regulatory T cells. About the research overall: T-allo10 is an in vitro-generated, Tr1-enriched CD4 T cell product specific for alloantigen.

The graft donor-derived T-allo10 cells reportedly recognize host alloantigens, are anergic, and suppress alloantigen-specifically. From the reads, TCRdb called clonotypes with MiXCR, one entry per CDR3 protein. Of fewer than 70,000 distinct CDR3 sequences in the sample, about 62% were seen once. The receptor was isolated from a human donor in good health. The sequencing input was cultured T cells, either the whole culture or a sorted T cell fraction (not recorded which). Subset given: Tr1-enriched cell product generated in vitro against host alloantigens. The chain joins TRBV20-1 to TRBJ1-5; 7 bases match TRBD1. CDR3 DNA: TGCAGTGCTAGAGATCATGCAGGGGGTAATCAGCCCCAGCATTTT. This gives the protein CSARDHAGGNQPQHF.